The present TCR beta chain was sequenced within a study of blood T cell repertoires in COVID-19. About the research overall: T cells, B-cell-depleted T cells, or PBMCs provided the cDNA or gDNA that served as material.

The CDR3 is 15 residues long. The ends lost 0 bases at V and 8 bases at J; junction bases unmatched: 4. The germline gives CDR1 SGHRS, CDR2 YFSETQ. Profiled with immunoSEQ multiplex PCR; TCRdb holds only in-frame clones, not every one. The table has hundreds of thousands of clones, roughly 87% seen once. Input material: PBMCs or T cells enriched from blood (not recorded which). The chain links TRBV5-1 to TRBJ1-4; TRBD1 aligns across 10 bases. This clonotype was obtained from a woman under 40 who had recovered from COVID-19. The CDR3 protein is CASSLGTGGSEKLFF. DNA for the CDR3: TGCGCCAGCAGCTTGGGGACAGGGGGAAGCGAAAAACTGTTTTTT.